This T cell receptor beta chain stems from a study of T cell changes during pregnancy in multiple sclerosis. V dropped 8 bases and J dropped 6; count of bases not matched to a gene: 5. The germline CDR1 and CDR2 sequences are MNHNY and SVGAGI (reference sequence). This CDR3 contains 13 residues. Assay used: immunoSEQ multiplex PCR; TCRdb lists only in-frame clones, some missing. The sample records tens of thousands of clones, over 80% being singletons. This rearrangement joins TRBV6-6 to TRBJ2-7; 12 bases match TRBD2. The sample in question was peripheral blood, obtained in the first trimester of pregnancy. The sequence was obtained from a female donor with multiple sclerosis, enrolled in a pregnancy study. CDR3 region: CASRLAGAPEQYF. Here the CDR3 DNA reads TGTGCCAGCCGACTAGCGGGGGCCCCCGAGCAGTACTTC.